This is a list of T cell receptor beta chains from one sample in a study of blood T cell repertoires in COVID-19. This table comes from immunoSEQ multiplex PCR, and its TCRdb copy is limited to in-frame clones, with some not included. This table has under 300,000 clones, under 90% appearing once. Material for sequencing was peripheral blood. These TCRs come from a woman in her forties or fifties who had recovered from COVID-19. The CDR3 runs from the conserved cysteine through the conserved F or W. Fields, in order: J gene, V gene, clone size, D gene, CDR3 DNA, CDR3 protein. D genes are given only for firm matches. Clone size is not always given. Where it is, it says once, few, many or a class for expanded clones.

J: TRBJ1-5
V: TRBV28
size: .
D: TRBD1
DNA: TGTGCCAGCAGTTCAGGACAGGCCCCCCAGCCCCAGCATTTT
CDR3: CASSSGQAPQPQHF

J: TRBJ2-1
V: TRBV7-9
size: once
D: .
DNA: TGTGCCAGCAGCTTCGCCAATCTATACAATGAGCAGTTCTTC
CDR3: CASSFANLYNEQFF

J: TRBJ2-7
V: TRBV9
size: .
D: TRBD2
DNA: TGTGCCAGCAGCGAGGGACTAGCCCACGAGCAGTACTTC
CDR3: CASSEGLAHEQYF

J: TRBJ1-6
V: TRBV19
size: .
D: .
DNA: TGTGCCGCTCAAGATAGACTGAGTTCACCCCTCCACTTT
CDR3: CAAQDRLSSPLHF

J: TRBJ1-5
V: TRBV21-1
size: few
D: .
DNA: TGTGCCAGCAGCAAATCTGACCTACCCGGAGGTCAGCCCCAGCATTTT
CDR3: CASSKSDLPGGQPQHF

J: TRBJ1-2
V: TRBV28
size: .
D: TRBD1
DNA: TGTGCCAGCAGTCCGTGGACAGGGGGCAGAAGTGGCTACACCTTC
CDR3: CASSPWTGGRSGYTF

J: TRBJ2-3
V: TRBV24-1
size: once
D: .
DNA: TGTGCCACCAGTGATGGGGCCACAGATACGCAGTATTTT
CDR3: CATSDGATDTQYF

J: TRBJ1-1
V: TRBV6-2/TRBV6-3
size: .
D: .
DNA: TGTGCCAGCAGTTACCGAACCGGGGTCGGTGAAGCTTTCTTT
CDR3: CASSYRTGVGEAFF

J: TRBJ2-3
V: TRBV5-4
size: .
D: .
DNA: TGTGCCAGCAGCTTGTTGAGGGGGGGAAGCACAGATACGCAGTATTTT
CDR3: CASSLLRGGSTDTQYF

J: TRBJ2-1
V: TRBV7-9
size: .
D: TRBD2
DNA: TGTGCCAGCAGCTTATCGGGACTACAAGACAATGAGCAGTTCTTC
CDR3: CASSLSGLQDNEQFF

J: TRBJ2-2
V: TRBV13
size: .
D: TRBD2
DNA: TGTGCCAGCAGCTCGCCCCCCACTAGCGATCGGGACACCGGGGAGCTGTTTTTT
CDR3: CASSSPPTSDRDTGELFF

J: TRBJ1-2
V: TRBV5-1
size: .
D: .
DNA: TGCGCCAGCAGCTCCATCGCAGGGGACTATGGCTACACCTTC
CDR3: CASSSIAGDYGYTF

J: TRBJ2-5
V: TRBV3-1/TRBV3-2
size: .
D: TRBD2
DNA: TGTGCCAGCAGCCCTAGCGGGGGGGGGATGGAGACCCAGTACTTC
CDR3: CASSPSGGGMETQYF

J: TRBJ1-4
V: TRBV7-2
size: .
D: TRBD1
DNA: TGTGCCAGCAGATCTACCGGGACAGCTAATGAAAAACTGTTTTTT
CDR3: CASRSTGTANEKLFF

J: TRBJ1-1
V: TRBV28
size: .
D: .
DNA: TGTGCCAGCAGTTTATTTGGGGGGACCCGCATGAACACTGAAGCTTTCTTT
CDR3: CASSLFGGTRMNTEAFF

J: TRBJ1-2
V: TRBV18
size: .
D: .
DNA: TGTGCCAGCTCACCAGTCGCGGCGGGGAGTAGTGGCTACACCTTC
CDR3: CASSPVAAGSSGYTF

J: TRBJ1-5
V: TRBV19
size: .
D: .
DNA: TGTGCCAGTAGTTACGGGTCTTCGGGGAGCAATCAGCCCCAGCATTTT
CDR3: CASSYGSSGSNQPQHF

J: TRBJ1-4
V: TRBV4-3
size: once
D: .
DNA: TGCGCCAGCAGCCCGACCGCGGCAACTAATGAAAAACTGTTTTTT
CDR3: CASSPTAATNEKLFF

J: TRBJ1-5
V: TRBV6-7
size: few
D: TRBD1
DNA: TGTGCCACACAGGGGGCTTATAGAAGCAATCAGCCCCAGCATTTT
CDR3: CATQGAYRSNQPQHF

J: TRBJ1-5
V: TRBV29-1
size: .
D: .
DNA: TGCAGCGTTGACGTAGGAGGGGCAGGTCAGCCCCAGCATTTT
CDR3: CSVDVGGAGQPQHF

J: TRBJ1-5
V: TRBV28
size: .
D: TRBD1
DNA: TGTGCCAGCAGTCCTATATCCTCCTCGGGGGACAGGGGGCGAAGTCATCAGCCCCAGCATTTT
CDR3: CASSPISSSGDRGRSHQPQHF

J: TRBJ1-5
V: TRBV29-1
size: .
D: TRBD1
DNA: TGCAGCGTTGCCCAGACAGGGAAGGATCAGCCCCAGCATTTT
CDR3: CSVAQTGKDQPQHF

J: TRBJ2-1
V: TRBV19
size: .
D: TRBD1
DNA: TGTGCCAGTAAGGGGGACAGGGCTGACAATGAGCAGTTCTTC
CDR3: CASKGDRADNEQFF

J: TRBJ1-1
V: TRBV19
size: .
D: .
DNA: TGTGCCAGTAGAAAGGACTTTTTGAACACTGAAGCTTTCTTT
CDR3: CASRKDFLNTEAFF

J: TRBJ1-5
V: TRBV28
size: few
D: TRBD1
DNA: TGTGCCAGCAGTCCTCCGGGACAGAGCAATCAGCCCCAGCATTTT
CDR3: CASSPPGQSNQPQHF

J: TRBJ2-3
V: TRBV9
size: .
D: TRBD2
DNA: TGTGCCAGCAGCCTCTCAGGACTAGCGGGCCAAGGCCAGGGAGATACGCAGTATTTT
CDR3: CASSLSGLAGQGQGDTQYF

J: TRBJ2-7
V: TRBV7-2
size: .
D: TRBD2
DNA: TGTGCCAGCAGCTTGGGGAGGGGTTCCTACGAGCAGTACTTC
CDR3: CASSLGRGSYEQYF

J: TRBJ2-2
V: TRBV6-6
size: .
D: TRBD2
DNA: TGTGCCAGCAGGGCAGCGGGAGAAGGCAACACCGGGGAGCTGTTTTTT
CDR3: CASRAAGEGNTGELFF

J: TRBJ1-5
V: TRBV19
size: .
D: TRBD1
DNA: TGTGCCAGCAAGGACAGGGTGAATCAGCCCCAGCATTTT
CDR3: CASKDRVNQPQHF

J: TRBJ2-3
V: TRBV4-1
size: few
D: .
DNA: TGCGCCAGCAGCCAAGGCGGGGTACACACAGATACGCAGTATTTT
CDR3: CASSQGGVHTDTQYF

J: TRBJ1-3
V: TRBV7-9
size: few
D: TRBD1
DNA: TGTGCCAGCAGCTCCCGCGACAGGGACGTTGGAAACACCATATATTTT
CDR3: CASSSRDRDVGNTIYF

J: TRBJ2-2
V: TRBV10-3
size: .
D: .
DNA: TGTGCCATCACGGACAAGGTACAACCGAACACCGGGGAGCTGTTTTTT
CDR3: CAITDKVQPNTGELFF

J: TRBJ2-1
V: TRBV18
size: .
D: TRBD1
DNA: TGTGCCAGCTCACCCTACAGGGGTAGTGAGCAGTTCTTC
CDR3: CASSPYRGSEQFF

J: TRBJ1-4
V: TRBV5-1
size: .
D: .
DNA: TGCGCCAGCAGCCCAGTCGGGGGTCTTCATGAAAAACTGTTTTTT
CDR3: CASSPVGGLHEKLFF

J: TRBJ1-2
V: TRBV30
size: .
D: .
DNA: TGTGCCTGGAGCAACGGCTATGGCTACACCTTC
CDR3: CAWSNGYGYTF

J: TRBJ1-1
V: TRBV18
size: .
D: .
DNA: TGTGCCAGCTCATTGGGGGGAGTGGACACTGAAGCTTTCTTT
CDR3: CASSLGGVDTEAFF

J: TRBJ2-3
V: TRBV7-2
size: .
D: .
DNA: TGTGCCAGCAGCCCGACAGGACGACCTAGCACAGATACGCAGTATTTT
CDR3: CASSPTGRPSTDTQYF

J: TRBJ2-3
V: TRBV5-1
size: .
D: TRBD2
DNA: TGCGCCAGCGTCGAAGTAGCGGGAGGATCGGATACGCAGTATTTT
CDR3: CASVEVAGGSDTQYF

J: TRBJ1-5
V: TRBV10-3
size: .
D: .
DNA: TGTGCCATCAGCCTGGGGGGGCTGGAGCCCCAGCATTTT
CDR3: CAISLGGLEPQHF

J: TRBJ1-1
V: TRBV7-2
size: .
D: .
DNA: TGTGCCAGCAGCTTAGGGCTAGCTTTCTTT
CDR3: CASSLGLAFF

J: TRBJ2-7
V: TRBV6-6
size: .
D: .
DNA: TGTGCCAGCAGTTACAGCTTAGACAGTGGGCAGTACTTC
CDR3: CASSYSLDSGQYF